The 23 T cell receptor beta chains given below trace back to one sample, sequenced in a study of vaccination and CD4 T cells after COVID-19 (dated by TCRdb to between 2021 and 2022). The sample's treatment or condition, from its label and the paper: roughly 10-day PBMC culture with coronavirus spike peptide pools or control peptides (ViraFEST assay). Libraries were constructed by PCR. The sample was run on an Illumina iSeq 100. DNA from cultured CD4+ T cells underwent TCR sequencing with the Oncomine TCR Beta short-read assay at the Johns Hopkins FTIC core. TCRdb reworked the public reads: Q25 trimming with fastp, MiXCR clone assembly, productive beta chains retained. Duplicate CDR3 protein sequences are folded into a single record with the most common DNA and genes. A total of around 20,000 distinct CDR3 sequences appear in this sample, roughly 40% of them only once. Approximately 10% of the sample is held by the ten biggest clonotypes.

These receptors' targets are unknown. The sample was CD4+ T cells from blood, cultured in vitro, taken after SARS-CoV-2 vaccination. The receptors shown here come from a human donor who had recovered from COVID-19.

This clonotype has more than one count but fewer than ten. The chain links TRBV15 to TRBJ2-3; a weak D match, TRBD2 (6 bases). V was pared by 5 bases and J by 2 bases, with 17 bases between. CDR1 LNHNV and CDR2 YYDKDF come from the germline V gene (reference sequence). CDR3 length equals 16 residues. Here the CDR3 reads CATSPGTRRLTDTQYF. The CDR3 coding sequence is TGTGCCACCAGCCCCGGGACTCGCCGCCTCACAGATACGCAGTATTTT.

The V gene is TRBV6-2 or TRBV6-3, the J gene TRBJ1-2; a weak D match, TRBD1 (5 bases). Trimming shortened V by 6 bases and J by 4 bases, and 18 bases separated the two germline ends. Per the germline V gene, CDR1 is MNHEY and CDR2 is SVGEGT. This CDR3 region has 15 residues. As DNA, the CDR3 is TGTGCCAGCAGATCGATCCGACAGACCCTCTATGGCTACACCTTC. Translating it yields CASRSIRQTLYGYTF.

The CDR3 nucleotides are TGTGCCAGCAGTTTCCGGGGGGTTGAAGCTTTCTTT. The encoded protein is CASSFRGVEAFF. V is TRBV6-5 and J is TRBJ1-1, with D perhaps matching TRBD1 (5 bases). Looked up from germline, CDR1 is MNHEY and CDR2 is SVGAGI. Trimming left V 4 bases short and J 7 bases short, with 10 bases between. CDR3 length: 12 amino acids.

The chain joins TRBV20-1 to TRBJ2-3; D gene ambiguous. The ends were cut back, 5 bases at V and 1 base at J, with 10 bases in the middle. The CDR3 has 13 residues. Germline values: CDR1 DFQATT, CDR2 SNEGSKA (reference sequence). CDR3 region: CSAGVPGTDTQYF. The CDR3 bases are TGCAGTGCTGGAGTTCCTGGCACAGATACGCAGTATTTT.

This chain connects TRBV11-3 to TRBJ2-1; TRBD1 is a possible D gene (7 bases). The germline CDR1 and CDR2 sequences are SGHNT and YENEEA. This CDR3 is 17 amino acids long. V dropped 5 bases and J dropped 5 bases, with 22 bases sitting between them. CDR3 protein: CASSARLTRGEDNEQFF. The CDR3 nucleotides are TGTGCCAGCAGCGCACGGCTAACCAGGGGGGAAGACAATGAGCAGTTCTTC. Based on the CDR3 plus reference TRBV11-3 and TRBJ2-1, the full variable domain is EAGVVQSPRYKIIEKKQPVAFWCNPISGHNTLYWYLQNLGQGPELLIRYENEEAVDDSQLPKDRFSAERLKGVDSTLKIQPAELGDSAVYLCASSARLTRGEDNEQFFGPGTRLTVL.

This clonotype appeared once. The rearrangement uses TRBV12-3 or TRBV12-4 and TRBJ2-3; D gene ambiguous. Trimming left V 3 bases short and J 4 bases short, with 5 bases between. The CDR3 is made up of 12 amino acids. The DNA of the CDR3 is TGTGCCAGCAGTTTCACCCCAGATACGCAGTATTTT. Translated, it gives CASSFTPDTQYF.

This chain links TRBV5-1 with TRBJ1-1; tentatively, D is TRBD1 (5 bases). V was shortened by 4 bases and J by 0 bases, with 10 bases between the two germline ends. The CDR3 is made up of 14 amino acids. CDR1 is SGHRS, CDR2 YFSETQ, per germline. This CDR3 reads CASSKDRLNTEAFF. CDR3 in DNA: TGCGCCAGCAGCAAAGACAGACTGAACACTGAAGCTTTCTTT.

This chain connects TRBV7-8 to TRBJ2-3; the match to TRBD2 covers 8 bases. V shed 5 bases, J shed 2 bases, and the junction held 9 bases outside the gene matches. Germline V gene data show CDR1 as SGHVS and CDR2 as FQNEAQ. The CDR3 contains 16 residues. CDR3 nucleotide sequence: TGTGCCAGCAGCCGAGGACTAGCTGGGAACACAGATACGCAGTATTTT. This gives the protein CASSRGLAGNTDTQYF.

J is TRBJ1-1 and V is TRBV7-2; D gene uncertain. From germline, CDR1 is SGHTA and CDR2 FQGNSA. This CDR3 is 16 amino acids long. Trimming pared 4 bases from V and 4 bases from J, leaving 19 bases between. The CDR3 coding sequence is TGTGCCAGCAGCTCCAATAGACTTGTCAGGACCACTGAAGCTTTCTTT. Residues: CASSSNRLVRTTEAFF.

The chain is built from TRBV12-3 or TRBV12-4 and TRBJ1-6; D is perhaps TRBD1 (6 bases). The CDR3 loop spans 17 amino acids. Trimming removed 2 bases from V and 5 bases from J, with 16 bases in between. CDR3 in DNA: TGTGCCAGCAGTTTACGGTGGGGGCAAGGAAATAATTCACCCCTCCACTTT. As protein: CASSLRWGQGNNSPLHF.

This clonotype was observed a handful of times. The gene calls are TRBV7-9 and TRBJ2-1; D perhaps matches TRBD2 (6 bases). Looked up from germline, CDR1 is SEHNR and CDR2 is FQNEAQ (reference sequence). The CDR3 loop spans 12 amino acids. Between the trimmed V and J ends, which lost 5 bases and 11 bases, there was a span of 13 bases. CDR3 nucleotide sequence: TGTGCCAGCAGCCGACACCGGGAGAAGCAGTTCTTC. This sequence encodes CASSRHREKQFF.

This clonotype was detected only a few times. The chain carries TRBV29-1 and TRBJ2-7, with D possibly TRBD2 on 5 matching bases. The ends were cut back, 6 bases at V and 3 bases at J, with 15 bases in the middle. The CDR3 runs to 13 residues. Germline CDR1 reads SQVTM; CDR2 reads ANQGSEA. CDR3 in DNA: TGCAGCGTCAACGGACGGGAAAACTACGAGCAGTACTTC. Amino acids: CSVNGRENYEQYF.

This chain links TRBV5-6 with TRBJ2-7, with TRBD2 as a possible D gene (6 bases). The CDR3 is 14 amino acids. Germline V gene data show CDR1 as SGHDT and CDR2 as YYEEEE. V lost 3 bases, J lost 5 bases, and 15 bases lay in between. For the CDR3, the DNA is TGTGCCAGCAGCTCCCCTGATACGGGGGACGAGCAGTACTTC. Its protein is CASSSPDTGDEQYF.

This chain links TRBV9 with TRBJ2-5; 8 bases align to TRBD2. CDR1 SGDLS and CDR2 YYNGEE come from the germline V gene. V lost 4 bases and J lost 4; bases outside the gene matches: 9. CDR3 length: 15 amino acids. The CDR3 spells CASSPGGDGRETQYF. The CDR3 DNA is TGTGCCAGCAGCCCGGGGGGGGATGGACGAGAGACCCAGTACTTC.

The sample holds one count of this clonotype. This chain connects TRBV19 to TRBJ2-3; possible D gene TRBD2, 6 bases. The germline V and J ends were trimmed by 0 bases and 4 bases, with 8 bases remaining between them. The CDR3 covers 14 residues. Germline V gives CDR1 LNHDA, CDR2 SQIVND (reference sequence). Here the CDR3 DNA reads TGTGCCAGTAGTATAGAGGAGGGCTCAGATACGCAGTATTTT. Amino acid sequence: CASSIEEGSDTQYF.

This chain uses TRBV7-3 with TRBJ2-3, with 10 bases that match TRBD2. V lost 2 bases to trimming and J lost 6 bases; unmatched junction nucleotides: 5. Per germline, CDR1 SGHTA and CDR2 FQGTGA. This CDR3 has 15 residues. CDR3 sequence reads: CASSLQAGGPDTQYF. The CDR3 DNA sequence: TGTGCCAGCAGCTTACAAGCGGGGGGGCCTGATACGCAGTATTTT. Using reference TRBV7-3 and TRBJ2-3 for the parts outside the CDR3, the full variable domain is GAGVSQTPSNKVTEKGKYVELRCDPISGHTALYWYRQSLGQGPEFLIYFQGTGAADDSGLPNDRFFAVRPEGSVSTLKIQRTERGDSAVYLCASSLQAGGPDTQYFGPGTRLTVL.

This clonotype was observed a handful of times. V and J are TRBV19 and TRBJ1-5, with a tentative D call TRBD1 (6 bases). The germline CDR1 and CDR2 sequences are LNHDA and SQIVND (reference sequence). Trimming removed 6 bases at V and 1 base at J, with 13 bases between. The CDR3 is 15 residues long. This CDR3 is CASSIRGQSNQPQHF. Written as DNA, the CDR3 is TGTGCCAGTAGCATCAGAGGACAGAGCAATCAGCCCCAGCATTTT.

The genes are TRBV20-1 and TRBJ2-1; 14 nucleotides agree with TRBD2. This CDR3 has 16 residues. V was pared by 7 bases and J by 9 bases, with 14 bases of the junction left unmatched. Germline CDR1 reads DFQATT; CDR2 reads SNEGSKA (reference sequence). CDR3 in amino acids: CSGQIPGLAGAGEQFF. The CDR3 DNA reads TGCAGTGGCCAGATTCCGGGACTAGCGGGAGCGGGTGAGCAGTTCTTC.

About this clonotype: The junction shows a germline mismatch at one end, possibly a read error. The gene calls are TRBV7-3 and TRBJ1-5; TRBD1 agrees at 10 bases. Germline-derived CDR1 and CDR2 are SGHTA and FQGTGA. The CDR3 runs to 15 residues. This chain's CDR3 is CASSKTGGRDQAQHF. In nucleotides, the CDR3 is TGTGCCAGCAGCAAGACAGGGGGCCGCGATCAGGCCCAGCATTTT.

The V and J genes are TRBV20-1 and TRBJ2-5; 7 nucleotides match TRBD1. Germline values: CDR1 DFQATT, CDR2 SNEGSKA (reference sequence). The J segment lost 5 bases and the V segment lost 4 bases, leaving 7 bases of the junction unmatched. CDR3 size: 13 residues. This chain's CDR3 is CSANRGMMETQYF. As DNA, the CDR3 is TGCAGTGCTAACAGGGGAATGATGGAGACCCAGTACTTC.

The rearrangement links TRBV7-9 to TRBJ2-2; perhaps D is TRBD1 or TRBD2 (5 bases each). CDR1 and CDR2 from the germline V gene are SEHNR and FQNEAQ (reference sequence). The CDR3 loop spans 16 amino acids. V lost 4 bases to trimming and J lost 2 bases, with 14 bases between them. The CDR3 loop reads CASSWTGTGNTGELFF. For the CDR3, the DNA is TGTGCCAGCAGCTGGACCGGGACGGGCAACACCGGGGAGCTGTTTTTT.

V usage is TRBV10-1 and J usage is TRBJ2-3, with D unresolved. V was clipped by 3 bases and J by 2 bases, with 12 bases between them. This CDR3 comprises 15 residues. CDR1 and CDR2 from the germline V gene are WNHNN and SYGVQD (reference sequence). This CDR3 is CASSDRAGFTDTQYF. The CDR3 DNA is TGCGCCAGCAGTGATCGTGCAGGATTCACAGATACGCAGTATTTT.

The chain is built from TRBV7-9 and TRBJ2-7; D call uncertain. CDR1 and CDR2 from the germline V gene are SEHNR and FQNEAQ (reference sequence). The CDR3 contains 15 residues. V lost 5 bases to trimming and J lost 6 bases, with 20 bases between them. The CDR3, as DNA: TGTGCCAGCAGCCATAGGACGGCAGGAGCCGCCGAGCAGTACTTC. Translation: CASSHRTAGAAEQYF.